These 8 T cell receptor beta chains originate from one sample sequenced in a study of beta chain features in type 1 diabetes. Expressed TCRB transcripts were sequenced after all isolated RNA was converted to cDNA. The repertoire was sequenced with immunoSEQ multiplex PCR; TCRdb's copy has only in-frame clones and lacks some. Of roughly 250,000 clones listed, 9.6% are singletons. Material for sequencing was naive CD4+ T cells from blood. The receptors originated from a woman aged 18 to 35 in good health.

This clone was detected a few times. The V and J genes are TRBV30 and TRBJ2-5, with 7 positions matching TRBD2. Losses at the gene ends were 5 bases for V and 4 bases for J; bases not matched to a gene: 7. CDR1 is GTSNPN and CDR2 is SVGIG in the germline V gene (reference sequence). CDR3 length equals 13 residues. CDR3 in amino acids: CAWEGPGGETQYF. The CDR3, as DNA: TGTGCCTGGGAGGGCCCGGGGGGAGAGACCCAGTACTTC.

The rearrangement links TRBV4-2 to TRBJ1-2; D possibly corresponds to TRBD1 (5 bases). The CDR3 runs 14 residues. Trimming cost V 4 bases and J 2 bases, with 11 bases left between them. Germline V gene data show CDR1 as LGHNA and CDR2 as YNFKEQ. The CDR3 loop is CASSPAGPNYGYTF. The CDR3 bases are TGTGCCAGCAGCCCCGCGGGACCCAACTATGGCTACACCTTC.

This chain links TRBV7-8 with TRBJ2-1, with 9 nucleotides matching TRBD2. This CDR3 has 15 residues. V dropped 6 bases and J dropped 6; count of bases not matched to a gene: 9. The germline CDR1 and CDR2 sequences are SGHVS and FQNEAQ. CDR3 residues: CASSRSGGHLNEQFF. CDR3 sequence (DNA): TGTGCCAGCAGTCGCAGCGGGGGGCACCTCAATGAGCAGTTCTTC.

This clone was seen ten or more times. The chain joins TRBV14 to TRBJ2-7; a weak D match, TRBD2 (5 bases). The CDR3 extends over 16 amino acids. V lost 3 bases and J 4 bases, leaving 19 bases between the germline ends. Per the germline V gene, CDR1 is SGHDN and CDR2 is FVKESK. The CDR3 spells CASSHLLGRPGYEQYF. In DNA, the CDR3 is TGTGCCAGCAGCCACTTACTAGGACGGCCCGGTTACGAGCAGTACTTC.

There are many counts of this clone. J is TRBJ2-4 and V is TRBV7-9, with a possible D match to TRBD1 (6 bases). CDR3 size: 14 residues. V lost 5 bases to trimming and J lost 2 bases, with 10 bases between them. Germline V CDR1 and CDR2: SEHNR, FQNEAQ (reference sequence). The CDR3 spells CASSETGTKNIQYF. Here the CDR3 DNA reads TGTGCCAGCAGCGAAACAGGGACCAAAAACATTCAGTACTTC.

The chain carries TRBV18 and TRBJ2-2; TRBD2 aligns across 12 bases. V shed 1 base, J shed 2 bases, and the junction held 5 bases outside the gene matches. CDR3 length: 18 residues. The germline V gene has CDR1 KGHSH and CDR2 LQKENI. The CDR3 loop reads CASSPLGLAGTNTGELFF. DNA for the CDR3: TGTGCCAGCTCACCACTCGGACTAGCGGGGACAAACACCGGGGAGCTGTTTTTT.

The chain recombines TRBV5-6 with TRBJ1-4, with 8 nucleotides matching TRBD1. Trimming cost V 4 bases and J 7 bases; bases outside gene matches: 6. Germline V gene lookup returns CDR1 SGHDT and CDR2 YYEEEE. CDR3 size: 14 residues. CDR3 protein: CASSQGQGVEKLFF. The CDR3 bases are TGTGCCAGCAGCCAAGGACAGGGCGTTGAAAAACTGTTTTTT.

In this sample, this clone turned up a few times. This chain links TRBV7-6 with TRBJ2-3; the D gene is possibly TRBD1 (6 bases). This CDR3 has 15 amino acids. Germline V CDR1 and CDR2: SGHVS, FNYEAQ. Trimming removed 1 base at V and 1 base at J, with 9 bases between. The CDR3 DNA follows: TGTGCCAGCAGCTTAGGATCAGGGGGCACAGATACGCAGTATTTT. Residues: CASSLGSGGTDTQYF.